The rows below give T cell receptor beta chains drawn from one sample of a study of blood T cell repertoires in COVID-19. Clones were read by immunoSEQ multiplex PCR, and TCRdb kept only the in-frame ones, dropping some. The sample contains about 170,000 clones, approximately 90% of which appear only once. Sequenced sample: peripheral blood. These receptor sequences come from a young man with COVID-19, enrolled during active disease. CDR3s include the opening cysteine and the closing phenylalanine or tryptophan. A D gene is named only where the DNA matches it firmly.

d_gene: -; len: 16; v_gene: TRBV10-2; j_gene: TRBJ1-2; CDR3aa: CASSERAGAVNYGYTF
d_gene: -; len: 12; v_gene: TRBV13; j_gene: TRBJ1-1; CDR3aa: CASSLGRAEAFF
d_gene: TRBD2; len: 15; v_gene: TRBV2; j_gene: TRBJ2-7; CDR3aa: CASISGLAGAYEQYF
d_gene: TRBD1; len: 18; v_gene: TRBV5-1; j_gene: TRBJ2-5; CDR3aa: CASSGGQTQGESQETQYF
d_gene: TRBD2; len: 16; v_gene: TRBV7-2; j_gene: TRBJ2-2; CDR3aa: CASRRRTSGDTGELFF
d_gene: -; len: 18; v_gene: TRBV18; j_gene: TRBJ1-5; CDR3aa: CASSPVGVGWYSNQPQHF
d_gene: TRBD2; len: 17; v_gene: TRBV7-9; j_gene: TRBJ2-1; CDR3aa: CASSLGLAGGVYNEQFF
d_gene: -; len: 14; v_gene: TRBV4-3; j_gene: TRBJ2-2; CDR3aa: CASSRDTNTGELFF
d_gene: -; len: 13; v_gene: TRBV27; j_gene: TRBJ2-3; CDR3aa: CASQWGGTDTQYF
d_gene: -; len: 13; v_gene: TRBV27; j_gene: TRBJ2-1; CDR3aa: CASSRTRTMEQFF
d_gene: -; len: 14; v_gene: TRBV28; j_gene: TRBJ1-1; CDR3aa: CASSFGVGWTEAFF
d_gene: TRBD1; len: 15; v_gene: TRBV10-3; j_gene: TRBJ2-1; CDR3aa: CAISEGQGSYNEQFF
d_gene: -; len: 17; v_gene: TRBV5-5; j_gene: TRBJ2-7; CDR3aa: CASSWDLLGGNGYEQYF
d_gene: TRBD2; len: 17; v_gene: TRBV18; j_gene: TRBJ2-1; CDR3aa: CASTRLAGDGVANEQFF
d_gene: -; len: 13; v_gene: TRBV30; j_gene: TRBJ1-1; CDR3aa: CAWSGERDTEAFF
d_gene: TRBD2; len: 17; v_gene: TRBV10-3; j_gene: TRBJ2-2; CDR3aa: CAISDPIRGSDTGELFF
d_gene: -; len: 14; v_gene: TRBV28; j_gene: TRBJ1-6; CDR3aa: CASSYQGYNSPLHF
d_gene: TRBD1; len: 15; v_gene: TRBV7-9; j_gene: TRBJ2-5; CDR3aa: CASSHGTATWETQYF
d_gene: -; len: 15; v_gene: TRBV11-1; j_gene: TRBJ2-2; CDR3aa: CASSFRGPNTGELFF
d_gene: TRBD2; len: 18; v_gene: TRBV10-1; j_gene: TRBJ2-7; CDR3aa: CASRWTSGRTCKAYEQYF
d_gene: -; len: 16; v_gene: TRBV9; j_gene: TRBJ2-1; CDR3aa: CASSVHFGGLTNEQFF
d_gene: TRBD1; len: 14; v_gene: TRBV6-4; j_gene: TRBJ2-7; CDR3aa: CASSVMDRGYEQYF
d_gene: -; len: 14; v_gene: TRBV7-9; j_gene: TRBJ2-7; CDR3aa: CASSAARGSYEQYF
d_gene: TRBD1; len: 15; v_gene: TRBV30; j_gene: TRBJ2-1; CDR3aa: CAWRGQENSVGEQFF
d_gene: -; len: 13; v_gene: TRBV5-6; j_gene: TRBJ2-7; CDR3aa: CASSPQGAYEQYF
d_gene: TRBD2; len: 19; v_gene: TRBV4-3; j_gene: TRBJ2-7; CDR3aa: CASSQDYETSGLPSYEQYF
d_gene: TRBD1; len: 15; v_gene: TRBV19; j_gene: TRBJ2-1; CDR3aa: CASSIGDRAYNEQFF
d_gene: -; len: 10; v_gene: TRBV30; j_gene: TRBJ2-1; CDR3aa: CAWSLLEQFF
d_gene: TRBD2; len: 15; v_gene: TRBV5-1; j_gene: TRBJ2-7; CDR3aa: CASSLGLAGSYEQYF
d_gene: TRBD1; len: 16; v_gene: TRBV6-6; j_gene: TRBJ1-1; CDR3aa: CASSSSRTGGWTEAFF
d_gene: -; len: 16; v_gene: TRBV2; j_gene: TRBJ1-4; CDR3aa: CASRTLRGTANEKLLF
d_gene: TRBD1; len: 15; v_gene: TRBV24-1; j_gene: TRBJ2-7; CDR3aa: CATSDKTGGRWEQYF
d_gene: -; len: 16; v_gene: TRBV11-1; j_gene: TRBJ2-2; CDR3aa: CASSTSWAWDTGELFF
d_gene: -; len: 16; v_gene: TRBV28; j_gene: TRBJ2-7; CDR3aa: CASSSPTRVRSAEQYF
d_gene: -; len: 13; v_gene: TRBV19; j_gene: TRBJ1-6; CDR3aa: CASNAGDNSPLHF
d_gene: -; len: 13; v_gene: TRBV7-8; j_gene: TRBJ1-3; CDR3aa: CASSLDGRNTIYF
d_gene: TRBD2; len: 16; v_gene: TRBV9; j_gene: TRBJ2-5; CDR3aa: CASSHESGIWRETQYF
d_gene: -; len: 14; v_gene: TRBV18; j_gene: TRBJ1-2; CDR3aa: CASSHRDTEGGYTF
d_gene: -; len: 13; v_gene: TRBV12-3/TRBV12-4; j_gene: TRBJ2-1; CDR3aa: CASRAPSYNEQFF
d_gene: TRBD1; len: 18; v_gene: TRBV24-1; j_gene: TRBJ2-2; CDR3aa: CATSDLKARGPGTGELFF
d_gene: -; len: 15; v_gene: TRBV28; j_gene: TRBJ2-7; CDR3aa: CASSPSGEWNREQYF
d_gene: -; len: 13; v_gene: TRBV18; j_gene: TRBJ2-2; CDR3aa: CASSQRTPGELFF
d_gene: -; len: 14; v_gene: TRBV20-1; j_gene: TRBJ1-6; CDR3aa: CSASSLQRDSPLHF
d_gene: -; len: 17; v_gene: TRBV19; j_gene: TRBJ1-2; CDR3aa: CASSTSTGHPPGYGYTF
d_gene: TRBD1; len: 13; v_gene: TRBV28; j_gene: TRBJ1-4; CDR3aa: CASRDRGREKLFF
d_gene: -; len: 15; v_gene: TRBV11-1; j_gene: TRBJ2-5; CDR3aa: CASSPEIGGVETQYF
d_gene: -; len: 16; v_gene: TRBV7-3; j_gene: TRBJ2-5; CDR3aa: CASSPHAPGSGETQYF
d_gene: -; len: 13; v_gene: TRBV19; j_gene: TRBJ1-1; CDR3aa: CASSRLQDTEAFF